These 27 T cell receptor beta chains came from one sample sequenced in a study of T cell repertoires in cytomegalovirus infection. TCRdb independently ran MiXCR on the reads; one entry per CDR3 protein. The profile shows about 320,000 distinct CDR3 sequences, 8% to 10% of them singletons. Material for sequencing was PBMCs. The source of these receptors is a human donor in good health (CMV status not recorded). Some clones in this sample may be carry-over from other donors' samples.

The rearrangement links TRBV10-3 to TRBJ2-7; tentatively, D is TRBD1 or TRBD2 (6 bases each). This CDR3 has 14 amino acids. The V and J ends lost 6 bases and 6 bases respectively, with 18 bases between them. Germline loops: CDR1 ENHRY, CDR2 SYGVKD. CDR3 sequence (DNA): TGTGCCATCAGCTCCGGGAGCAACAGGGCCGAGCAGTACTTC. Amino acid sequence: CAISSGSNRAEQYF.

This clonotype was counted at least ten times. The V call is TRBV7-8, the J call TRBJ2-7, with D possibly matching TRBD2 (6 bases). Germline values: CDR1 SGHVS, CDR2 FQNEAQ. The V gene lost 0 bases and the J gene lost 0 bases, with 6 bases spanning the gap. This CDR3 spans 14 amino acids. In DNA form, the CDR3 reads TGTGCCAGCAGCTTAGCAGCGGGCTCCTACGAGCAGTACTTC. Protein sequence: CASSLAAGSYEQYF.

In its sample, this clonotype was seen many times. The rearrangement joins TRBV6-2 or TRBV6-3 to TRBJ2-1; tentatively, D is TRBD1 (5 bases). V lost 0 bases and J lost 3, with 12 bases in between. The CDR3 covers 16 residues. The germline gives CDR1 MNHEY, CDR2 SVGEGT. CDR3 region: CASSYSWGFIYNEQFF. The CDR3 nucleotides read TGTGCCAGCAGTTACTCGTGGGGCTTCATCTACAATGAGCAGTTCTTC.

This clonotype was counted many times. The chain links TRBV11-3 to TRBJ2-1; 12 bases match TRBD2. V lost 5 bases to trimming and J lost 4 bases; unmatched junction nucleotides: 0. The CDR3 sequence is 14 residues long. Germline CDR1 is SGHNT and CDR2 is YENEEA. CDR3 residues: CASSGLAGYNEQFF. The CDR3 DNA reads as TGTGCCAGCAGCGGACTAGCGGGATACAATGAGCAGTTCTTC.

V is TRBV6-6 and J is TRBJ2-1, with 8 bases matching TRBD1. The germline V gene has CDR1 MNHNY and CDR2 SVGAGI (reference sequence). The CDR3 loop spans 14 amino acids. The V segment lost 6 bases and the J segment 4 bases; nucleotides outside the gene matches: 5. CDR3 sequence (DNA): TGTGCCAGCAGACCGGGACAGGAGTACAATGAGCAGTTCTTC. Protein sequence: CASRPGQEYNEQFF.

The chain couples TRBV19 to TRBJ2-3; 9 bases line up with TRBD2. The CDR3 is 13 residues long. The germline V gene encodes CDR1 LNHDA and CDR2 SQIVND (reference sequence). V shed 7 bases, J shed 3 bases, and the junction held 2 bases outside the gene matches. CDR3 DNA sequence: TGTGCCAGTAAGCGGGGGGCAACAGATACGCAGTATTTT. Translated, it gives CASKRGATDTQYF.

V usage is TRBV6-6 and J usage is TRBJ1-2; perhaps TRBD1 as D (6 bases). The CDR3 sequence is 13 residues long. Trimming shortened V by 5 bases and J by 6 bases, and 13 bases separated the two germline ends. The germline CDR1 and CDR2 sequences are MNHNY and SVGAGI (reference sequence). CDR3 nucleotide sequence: TGTGCCAGCAGTCGGGACACAACAGATGGCTACACCTTC. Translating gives CASSRDTTDGYTF.

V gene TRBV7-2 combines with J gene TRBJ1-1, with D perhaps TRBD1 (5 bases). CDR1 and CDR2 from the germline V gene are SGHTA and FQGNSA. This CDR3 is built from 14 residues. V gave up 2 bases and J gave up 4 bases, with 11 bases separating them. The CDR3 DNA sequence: TGTGCCAGCAGCTTACACAGGACAAGCACTGAAGCTTTCTTT. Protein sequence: CASSLHRTSTEAFF.

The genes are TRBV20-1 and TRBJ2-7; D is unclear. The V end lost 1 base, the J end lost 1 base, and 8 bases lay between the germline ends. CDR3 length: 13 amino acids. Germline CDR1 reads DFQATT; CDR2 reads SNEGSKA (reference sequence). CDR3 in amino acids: CSARGFGSYEQYF. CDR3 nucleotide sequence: TGCAGTGCTAGAGGGTTCGGGTCCTACGAGCAGTACTTC.

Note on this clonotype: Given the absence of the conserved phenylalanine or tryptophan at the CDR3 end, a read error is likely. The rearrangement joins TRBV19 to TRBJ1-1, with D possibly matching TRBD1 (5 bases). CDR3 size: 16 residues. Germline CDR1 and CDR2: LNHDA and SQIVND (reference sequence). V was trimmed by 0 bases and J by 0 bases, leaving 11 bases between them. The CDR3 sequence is CASSIDLGALNTEAFS. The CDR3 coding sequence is TGTGCCAGTAGTATAGACCTTGGGGCTCTGAACACTGAAGCTTTCTCT.

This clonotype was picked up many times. The CDR3, as DNA: TGTGCCAGCAGCTATAGCGGAACCTCGGTCACCGGGGAGCTGTTTTTT. Translated: CASSYSGTSVTGELFF. The chain uses TRBV7-9 and TRBJ2-2, with a tentative D call TRBD2 (6 bases). Germline-derived CDR1 and CDR2 are SEHNR and FQNEAQ (reference sequence). Trimming pared 4 bases from V and 4 bases from J, leaving 16 bases between. The CDR3 spans 16 residues.

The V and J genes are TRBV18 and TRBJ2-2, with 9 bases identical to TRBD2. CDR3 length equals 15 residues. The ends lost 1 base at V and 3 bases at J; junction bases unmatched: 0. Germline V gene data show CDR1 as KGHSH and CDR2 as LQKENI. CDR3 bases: TGTGCCAGCTCACCACGACTAGCGGACACCGGGGAGCTGTTTTTT. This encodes CASSPRLADTGELFF.

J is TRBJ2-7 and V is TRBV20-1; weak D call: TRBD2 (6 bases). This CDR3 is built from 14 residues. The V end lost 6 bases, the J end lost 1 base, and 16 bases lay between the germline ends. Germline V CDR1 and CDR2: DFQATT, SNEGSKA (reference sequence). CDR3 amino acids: CSAGPSGGSYEQYF. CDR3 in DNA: TGCAGTGCCGGGCCATCTGGAGGGTCCTACGAGCAGTACTTC.

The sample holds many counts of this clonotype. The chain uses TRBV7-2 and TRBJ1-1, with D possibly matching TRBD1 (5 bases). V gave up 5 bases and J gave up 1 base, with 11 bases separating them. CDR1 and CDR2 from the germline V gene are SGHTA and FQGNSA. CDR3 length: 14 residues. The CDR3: CASSPGGANTEAFF. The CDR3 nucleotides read TGTGCCAGCAGCCCAGGAGGGGCGAACACTGAAGCTTTCTTT.

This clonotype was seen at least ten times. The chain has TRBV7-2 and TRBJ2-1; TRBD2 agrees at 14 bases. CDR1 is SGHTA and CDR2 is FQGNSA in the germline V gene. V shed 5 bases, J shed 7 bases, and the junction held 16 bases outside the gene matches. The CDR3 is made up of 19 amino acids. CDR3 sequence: CASSMARRTTSGRGNEQFF. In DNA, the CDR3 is TGTGCCAGCAGCATGGCACGTAGGACGACTAGCGGGAGGGGTAATGAGCAGTTCTTC.

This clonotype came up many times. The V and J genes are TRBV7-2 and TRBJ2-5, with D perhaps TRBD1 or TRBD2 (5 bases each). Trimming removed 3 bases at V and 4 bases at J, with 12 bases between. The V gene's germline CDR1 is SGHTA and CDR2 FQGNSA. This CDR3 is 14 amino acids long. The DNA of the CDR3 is TGTGCCAGCAGCTTTGGGGGTTGGGGAGAGACCCAGTACTTC. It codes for CASSFGGWGETQYF.

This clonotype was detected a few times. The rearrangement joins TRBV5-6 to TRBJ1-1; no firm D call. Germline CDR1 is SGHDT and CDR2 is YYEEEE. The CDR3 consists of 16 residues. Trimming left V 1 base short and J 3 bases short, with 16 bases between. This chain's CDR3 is CASSLSFRTYDTEAFF. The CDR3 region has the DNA TGTGCCAGCAGCTTGAGTTTCCGGACTTATGACACTGAAGCTTTCTTT.

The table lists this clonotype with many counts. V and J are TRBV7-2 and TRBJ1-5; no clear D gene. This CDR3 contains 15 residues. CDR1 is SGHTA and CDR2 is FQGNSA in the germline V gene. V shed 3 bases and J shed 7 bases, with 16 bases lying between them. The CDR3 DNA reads TGTGCCAGCAGCTTCCCTAAAGGGAAAGGACAGCCCCAGCATTTT. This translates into CASSFPKGKGQPQHF.

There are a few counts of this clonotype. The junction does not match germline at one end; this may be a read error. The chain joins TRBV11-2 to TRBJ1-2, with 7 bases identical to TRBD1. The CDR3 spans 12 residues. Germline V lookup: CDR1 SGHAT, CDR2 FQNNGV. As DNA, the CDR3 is TGTGCCAGCAGCATAGACAGGGACGGCTACACCTTC. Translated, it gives CASSIDRDGYTF.

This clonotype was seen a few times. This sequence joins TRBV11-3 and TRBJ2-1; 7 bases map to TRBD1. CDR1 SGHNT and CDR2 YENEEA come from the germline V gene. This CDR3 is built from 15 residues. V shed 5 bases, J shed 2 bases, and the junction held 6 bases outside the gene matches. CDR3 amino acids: CASSARQGTYNEQFF. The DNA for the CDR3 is TGTGCCAGCAGCGCAAGACAGGGTACCTACAATGAGCAGTTCTTC.

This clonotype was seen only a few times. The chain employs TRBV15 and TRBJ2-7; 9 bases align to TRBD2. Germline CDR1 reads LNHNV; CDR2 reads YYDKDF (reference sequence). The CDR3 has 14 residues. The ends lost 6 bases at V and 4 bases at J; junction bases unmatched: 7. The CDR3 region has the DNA TGTGCCACCAGGTCTAGCGGGAAGGCTTACGAGCAGTACTTC. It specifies CATRSSGKAYEQYF.

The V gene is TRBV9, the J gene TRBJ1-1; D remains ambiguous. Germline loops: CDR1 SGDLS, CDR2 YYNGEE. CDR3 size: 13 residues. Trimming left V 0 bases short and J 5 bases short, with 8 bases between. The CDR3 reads CASSVVPGTEAFF. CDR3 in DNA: TGTGCCAGCAGCGTAGTTCCGGGGACTGAAGCTTTCTTT.

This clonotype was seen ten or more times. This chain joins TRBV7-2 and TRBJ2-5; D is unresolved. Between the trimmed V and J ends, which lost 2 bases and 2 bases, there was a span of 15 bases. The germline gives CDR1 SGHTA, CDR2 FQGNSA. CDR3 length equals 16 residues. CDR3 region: CASSLWENPLQETQYF. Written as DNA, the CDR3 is TGTGCCAGCAGCTTATGGGAAAACCCCCTTCAAGAGACCCAGTACTTC.

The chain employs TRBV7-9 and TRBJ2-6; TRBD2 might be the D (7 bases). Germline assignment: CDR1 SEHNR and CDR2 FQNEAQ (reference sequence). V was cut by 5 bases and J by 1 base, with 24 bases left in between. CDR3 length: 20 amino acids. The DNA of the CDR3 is TGTGCCAGCAGCGTCTATCGGGGAGGGGGGGCAAATTCTGGGGCCAACGTCCTGACTTTC. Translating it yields CASSVYRGGGANSGANVLTF.

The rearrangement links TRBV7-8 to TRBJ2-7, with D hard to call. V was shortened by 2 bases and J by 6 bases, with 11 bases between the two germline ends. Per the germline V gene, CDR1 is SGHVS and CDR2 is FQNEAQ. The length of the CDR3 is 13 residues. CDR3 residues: CASSLTPTREQYF. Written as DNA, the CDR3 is TGTGCCAGCAGCTTAACCCCCACACGCGAGCAGTACTTC.

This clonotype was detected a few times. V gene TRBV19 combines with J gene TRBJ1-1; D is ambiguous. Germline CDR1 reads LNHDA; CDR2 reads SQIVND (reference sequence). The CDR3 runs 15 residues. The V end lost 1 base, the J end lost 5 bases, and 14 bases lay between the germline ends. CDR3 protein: CASSIGSAKGTEAFF. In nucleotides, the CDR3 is TGTGCCAGTAGTATAGGCAGCGCGAAGGGTACTGAAGCTTTCTTT. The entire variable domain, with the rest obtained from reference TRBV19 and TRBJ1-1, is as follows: DGGITQSPKYLFRKEGQNVTLSCEQNLNHDAMYWYRQDPGQGLRLIYYSQIVNDFQKGDIAEGYSVSREKKESFPLTVTSAQKNPTAFYLCASSIGSAKGTEAFFGQGTRLTVV.

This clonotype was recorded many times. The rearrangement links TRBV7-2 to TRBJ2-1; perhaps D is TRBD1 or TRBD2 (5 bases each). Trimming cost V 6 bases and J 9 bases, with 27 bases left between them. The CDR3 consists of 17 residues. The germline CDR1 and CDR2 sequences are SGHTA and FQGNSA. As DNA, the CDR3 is TGTGCCAGCAGATTTAGTAGGTTGGGGCAGGGAGTAGGTGAGCAGTTCTTC. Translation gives CASRFSRLGQGVGEQFF.